Listed here are 5 T cell receptor beta chains from one sample, sequenced in a study of tumor and adjacent non-tumor tissue in lung cancer. RNA was extracted from bulk tissue without any cell sorting. TCRbeta libraries were built with three rounds of nested PCR, modified from ARM-PCR. A single record per CDR3 protein comes from TCRdb applying MiXCR to the multiplex PCR reads. Of approximately 79,000 distinct CDR3 sequences detected, around 77% appear once; the ten largest clones hold about 9.2%. Material: lung tumor tissue. The receptors stem from a woman in her 40s with non-small cell lung cancer.

A single count supports this clonotype. The CDR3 carries no conserved terminal phenylalanine or tryptophan, so it likely arises from a read error. It is unclear where the CDR3 begins or ends on the DNA, so no DNA is shown, and the CDR3 is as TCRdb lists it. This CDR3 reads CASSPRGNEHFL. The chain links TRBV5-4 to TRBJ2-1; the table's D gene call, TRBD1, was not cross checked with the DNA. Germline V gene lookup returns CDR1 SGHNT and CDR2 YYREEE (reference sequence). Both ends counted, the CDR3 spans 12 residues.

Of note for this clonotype: A much more abundant neighbour one base away suggests this may be a read error. The chain employs TRBV20-1 and TRBJ2-1, with 7 nucleotides matching TRBD1. Losses at the gene ends were 5 bases for V and 8 bases for J; bases not matched to a gene: 9. CDR1 is DFQATT and CDR2 is SNEGSKA in the germline V gene (reference sequence). CDR3 length: 13 amino acids. The DNA for the CDR3 is TGCAGTGCTGGGAACAGGGGATTCCATGAGCAGTTCTTC. It encodes CSAGNRGFHEQFF.

This chain joins TRBV6-6 and TRBJ2-3; 8 nucleotides align to TRBD2. Looked up from germline, CDR1 is MNHNY and CDR2 is SVGAGI (reference sequence). Trimming at V came to 9 bases and at J to 2 bases, leaving 4 bases not matched to a gene. There are 13 residues in the CDR3. The CDR3 loop reads CASSTSATDTQYF. The DNA of the CDR3 is TGTGCCAGTTCGACTAGCGCCACAGATACGCAGTATTTT.

The table lists this clonotype with a count of one. The junction departs from germline at one end; a sequencing error may be responsible. V gene TRBV6-1 combines with J gene TRBJ2-1, with D unclear. Germline CDR1 is MNHNS and CDR2 is SASEGT. This CDR3 region has 14 residues. The CDR3 DNA reads as TGTGCCAGCACGGGTGGTACCTCCCACAATAAGCAGTTCTTC. It translates to CASTGGTSHNKQFF.

Worth noting for this clonotype: A read error may account for a junction end that differs from germline. V is TRBV11-2 and J is TRBJ2-4, with D unclear. The CDR3 contains 14 residues. Germline values: CDR1 SGHAT, CDR2 FQNNGV. The CDR3 region is CVSNLEGPNNIEYF. The CDR3 coding sequence is TGTGTCAGCAACTTAGAAGGGCCCAACAACATTGAGTACTTC.